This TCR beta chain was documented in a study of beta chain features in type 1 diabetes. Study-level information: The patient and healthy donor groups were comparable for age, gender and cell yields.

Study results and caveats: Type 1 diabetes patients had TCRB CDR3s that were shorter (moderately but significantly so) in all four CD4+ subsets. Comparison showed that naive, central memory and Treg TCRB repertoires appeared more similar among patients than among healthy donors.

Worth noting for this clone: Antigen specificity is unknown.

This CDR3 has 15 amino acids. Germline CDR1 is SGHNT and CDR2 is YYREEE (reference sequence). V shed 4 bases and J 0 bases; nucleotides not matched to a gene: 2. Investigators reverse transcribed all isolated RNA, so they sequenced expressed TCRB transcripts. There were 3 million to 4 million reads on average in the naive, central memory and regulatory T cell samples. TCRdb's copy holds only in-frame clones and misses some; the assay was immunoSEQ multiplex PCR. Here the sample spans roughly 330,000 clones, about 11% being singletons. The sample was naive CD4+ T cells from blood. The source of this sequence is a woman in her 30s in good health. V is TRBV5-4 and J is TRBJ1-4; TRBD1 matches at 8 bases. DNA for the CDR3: TGTGCCAGCAGCACACAGGGGGCAACTAATGAAAAACTGTTTTTT. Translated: CASSTQGATNEKLFF.